The 20 T cell receptor beta chains below were found in one sample sequenced in a study of T cells after yellow fever vaccination. TCRdb independently ran MiXCR on the 5' RACE reads; one entry per CDR3 protein. The sample records hundreds of thousands of distinct CDR3 sequences, 8.7% being singletons. The sequencing here drew on PBMCs, taken on the day of the first yellow fever vaccination. These receptors were taken from a man in his late teens or twenties who received the YFV17D yellow fever vaccine.

This clonotype was detected ten times or more. CDR3 residues: CSAMESSYNSPLHF. The CDR3 DNA reads as TGCAGTGCTATGGAAAGCTCCTATAATTCACCCCTCCACTTT. The V gene is TRBV20-1, the J gene TRBJ1-6; D remains unclear. The CDR3 is 14 residues long. Per the germline V gene, CDR1 is DFQATT and CDR2 is SNEGSKA (reference sequence). Trimming shortened V by 4 bases and J by 0 bases, and 7 bases separated the two germline ends.

This clonotype appeared many times. This rearrangement joins TRBV4-3 to TRBJ2-3; 12 positions match TRBD2. Germline V lookup: CDR1 LGHNA, CDR2 YSLEER. V trimming: 4 bases; J trimming: 5 bases; junction bases outside the gene matches: 10. CDR3 length: 17 amino acids. CDR3 protein: CASSRVTGLAGLDTQYF. The CDR3 coding sequence is TGCGCCAGCAGCCGAGTTACCGGACTAGCGGGGTTAGATACGCAGTATTTT.

This chain links TRBV5-1 with TRBJ2-2, with TRBD2 matching 8 bases. Germline V gene lookup returns CDR1 SGHRS and CDR2 YFSETQ. The CDR3 sequence is 15 residues long. Trimming removed 4 bases from V and 3 bases from J; junction bases left unmatched: 5. CDR3 coding DNA: TGCGCCAGCAGCCATGGACTAGCTTACACCGGGGAGCTGTTTTTT. The encoded protein is CASSHGLAYTGELFF. The full variable domain, rest sourced from reference TRBV5-1 and TRBJ2-2, is KAGVTQTPRYLIKTRGQQVTLSCSPISGHRSVSWYQQTPGQGLQFLFEYFSETQRNKGNFPGRFSGRQFSNSRSEMNVSTLELGDSALYLCASSHGLAYTGELFFGEGSRLTVL.

This clonotype was seen more than once but under ten times. The genes are TRBV10-3 and TRBJ2-1; D uncertain. This CDR3 region has 13 residues. The V end was cut by 0 bases, the J end by 12 bases, with 12 bases between. The germline gives CDR1 ENHRY, CDR2 SYGVKD. CDR3 sequence: CAISESSRVRQFF. Written as DNA, the CDR3 is TGTGCCATCAGTGAGTCGAGTCGCGTCCGGCAGTTCTTC.

This clonotype was seen ten or more times. J is TRBJ2-1 and V is TRBV20-1; TRBD2 matches 8 bases. The CDR3 has 15 amino acids. CDR1 and CDR2 from the germline V gene are DFQATT and SNEGSKA (reference sequence). J gave up 4 bases and V 1 base, and 6 bases lay outside the gene matches. This CDR3 is CSARVQAGEYNEQFF. The CDR3 nucleotides read TGCAGTGCTAGAGTGCAAGCGGGGGAGTACAATGAGCAGTTCTTC.

The J gene is TRBJ2-3, the V gene TRBV5-4; maybe TRBD2 (5 bases). V lost 7 bases to trimming and J lost 0 bases, with 15 bases between them. The CDR3 sequence is 15 residues long. Germline values: CDR1 SGHNT, CDR2 YYREEE (reference sequence). CDR3 nucleotides: TGTGCCAGCGGACTGGCGGAGCAGAGCACAGATACGCAGTATTTT. This codes for CASGLAEQSTDTQYF.

This chain connects TRBV4-3 to TRBJ1-4; TRBD1 aligns across 8 bases. This CDR3 is built from 15 residues. V was clipped by 0 bases and J by 7 bases; unmatched bases: 4. CDR1 is LGHNA, CDR2 YSLEER, per germline. The CDR3 DNA reads TGCGCCAGCAGCCAAGAACGGACAGGGCGTGAAAAACTGTTTTTT. Protein product: CASSQERTGREKLFF.

This clonotype came up many times. The chain recombines TRBV12-3 or TRBV12-4 with TRBJ2-3; no clear D gene. V shed 8 bases and J shed 3 bases, with 18 bases lying between them. The CDR3 is made up of 15 amino acids. This chain's CDR3 is CASGRVFGPTDTQYF. CDR3 coding DNA: TGTGCCAGCGGACGGGTCTTTGGGCCTACAGATACGCAGTATTTT.

The chain joins TRBV6-8 to TRBJ2-3, with D tentatively TRBD1 (6 bases). The germline V gene has CDR1 MNHGY and CDR2 SAAAGT. Deletions cut 7 bases from V and 2 bases from J, with 13 bases between. The CDR3 sequence is 14 residues long. CDR3 sequence reads: CASNHGGSTDTQYF. The CDR3 region has the DNA TGTGCCAGCAACCATGGGGGCTCCACAGATACGCAGTATTTT.

This clonotype was observed a few times. J is TRBJ2-7 and V is TRBV5-1; 7 nucleotides line up with TRBD1. Germline V lookup: CDR1 SGHRS, CDR2 YFSETQ. V dropped 9 bases and J dropped 1; count of bases not matched to a gene: 19. The CDR3 contains 17 residues. The CDR3 loop is CATKPGVGTVMSYEQYF. Here the CDR3 DNA reads TGCGCCACCAAACCCGGTGTAGGGACAGTAATGTCCTACGAGCAGTACTTC.

This clonotype was observed many times. The chain couples TRBV29-1 to TRBJ1-2; maybe TRBD1 (6 bases). V was clipped by 8 bases and J by 8 bases, with 21 bases between them. Germline V gives CDR1 SQVTM, CDR2 ANQGSEA. This CDR3 contains 13 residues. The CDR3 region is CSTWTDPSFGYTF. CDR3 DNA: TGCAGCACTTGGACAGATCCCTCTTTCGGCTACACCTTC.

This clonotype has only a few counts. The chain uses TRBV11-2 and TRBJ1-1, with D possibly matching TRBD1 (5 bases). Germline CDR1 reads SGHAT; CDR2 reads FQNNGV. V was trimmed by 5 bases and J by 6 bases, leaving 16 bases between them. This CDR3 spans 14 amino acids. The CDR3 loop is CASSTTGARPEAFF. The CDR3 coding sequence is TGTGCCAGCAGCACCACCGGGGCCAGACCTGAAGCTTTCTTT.

This clonotype was seen a few times. V is TRBV27 and J is TRBJ2-7; perhaps TRBD1 as D (5 bases). The V and J ends lost 5 bases and 5 bases respectively, with 13 bases between them. Looked up from germline, CDR1 is MNHEY and CDR2 is SMNVEV (reference sequence). The length of the CDR3 is 13 residues. Here the CDR3 reads CASSAWGTDEQYF. For the CDR3, the DNA is TGTGCCAGCAGTGCTTGGGGCACTGACGAGCAGTACTTC.

The sample holds many counts of this clonotype. V gene TRBV7-8 combines with J gene TRBJ1-1, with D unresolved. Germline V gene data show CDR1 as SGHVS and CDR2 as FQNEAQ. V gave up 3 bases and J gave up 5 bases, with 10 bases separating them. This CDR3 spans 13 amino acids. The CDR3 is CASSFLSGTEAFF. CDR3 nucleotides: TGTGCCAGCAGCTTTTTAAGCGGGACTGAAGCTTTCTTT.

This clonotype was detected ten times or more. The chain couples TRBV24-1 to TRBJ1-2; D is unclear. Germline CDR1 is KGHDR and CDR2 is SFDVKD. V lost 1 base and J 4 bases, leaving 9 bases between the germline ends. This CDR3 comprises 14 residues. This CDR3 reads CATSDFPRSYGYTF. DNA of the CDR3: TGTGCCACCAGTGATTTCCCTCGATCCTATGGCTACACCTTC.

Ten or more counts support this clonotype. The chain's CDR3 is CASSYRDRGETQYF. The CDR3 DNA is TGTGCCAGCAGCTACCGGGACAGGGGGGAGACCCAGTACTTC. This chain connects TRBV5-4 to TRBJ2-5, with 11 bases matching TRBD1. The CDR3 runs 14 residues. The J segment lost 5 bases and the V segment lost 3 bases, leaving 3 bases of the junction unmatched. Germline V gene data show CDR1 as SGHNT and CDR2 as YYREEE (reference sequence).

The genes are TRBV4-3 and TRBJ1-2; D not resolved. Germline V gene lookup returns CDR1 LGHNA and CDR2 YSLEER. This CDR3 region has 16 residues. Trimming left V 0 bases short and J 2 bases short, with 13 bases between. CDR3 DNA sequence: TGCGCCAGCAGCCAAGAACCCGAGGCGGAGAACTATGGCTACACCTTC. It codes for CASSQEPEAENYGYTF.

The sample holds a few counts of this clonotype. The chain employs TRBV5-4 and TRBJ1-1; D not resolved. The CDR3 runs 13 residues. The V end was cut by 2 bases, the J end by 0 bases, with 5 bases between. Per the germline V gene, CDR1 is SGHNT and CDR2 is YYREEE (reference sequence). As DNA, the CDR3 is TGTGCCAGCAGCTTCACCCTGAACACTGAAGCTTTCTTT. Translating gives CASSFTLNTEAFF. Drawing the rest from reference TRBV5-4 and TRBJ1-1, the complete variable domain is ETGVTQSPTHLIKTRGQQVTLRCSSQSGHNTVSWYQQALGQGPQFIFQYYREEENGRGNFPPRFSGLQFPNYSSELNVNALELDDSALYLCASSFTLNTEAFFGQGTRLTVV.

This clonotype has a count of ten or more. This chain connects TRBV5-5 to TRBJ2-7; D call uncertain. The ends were cut back, 4 bases at V and 7 bases at J, with 15 bases in the middle. The CDR3 sequence is 13 residues long. CDR1 is SGHKS, CDR2 YYEKEE, per germline (reference sequence). This CDR3 is CASSESPPVEQYV. The CDR3 DNA is TGTGCCAGCAGCGAGTCCCCTCCGGTAGAGCAGTACGTC.

There are many counts of this clonotype. The chain recombines TRBV12-3 or TRBV12-4 with TRBJ2-3, with TRBD2 as a possible D gene (5 bases). Trimming stripped 0 bases from V and 6 bases from J, with 10 bases between. The CDR3 loop spans 14 amino acids. The CDR3 loop is CASSLAGGRDTQYF. The DNA for the CDR3 is TGTGCCAGCAGTTTAGCCGGAGGAAGGGATACGCAGTATTTT.